The clone carrying this T cell receptor beta chain has just a few counts. This sample stems from a study of blood T cells in healthy people across ages. The use of a sample-barcoded 5' primer and a J-beta primer mix characterized a second PCR of about 7 to 12 cycles. TCRdb reprocessed the 5' RACE reads with MiXCR, giving one entry per CDR3 protein. The repertoire holds more than 500,000 distinct CDR3 sequences, about 26% seen once, with 15% to 20% in the top ten. CDR1 is DFQATT and CDR2 is SNEGSKA in the germline V gene (reference sequence). V dropped 3 bases and J dropped 1 base, with 15 bases sitting between them. There are 15 residues in the CDR3.

The sequenced sample consisted of blood. The source is a woman in her 70s in good health. This rearrangement joins TRBV20-1 to TRBJ2-5, with D possibly matching TRBD2 (5 bases). This CDR3 reads CSASLADGIQETQYF. The CDR3 coding sequence is TGCAGTGCTAGTCTCGCGGACGGGATCCAAGAGACCCAGTACTTC.